Following are 13 T cell receptor beta chains from one sample sequenced in a study of blood T cell repertoires in COVID-19. Sequencing was performed with immunoSEQ multiplex PCR; in TCRdb, only in-frame clones are kept and a portion is missing. The repertoire holds more than 250,000 clones, with over 75% as singletons. Sequenced: peripheral blood. The receptors stem from a human donor in a cohort sampled during active COVID-19.

This chain's CDR3 is CASSLYGQMNTEAFF. In DNA, the CDR3 is TGTGCCAGCAGTTTATACGGACAGATGAACACTGAAGCTTTCTTT. The chain joins TRBV28 to TRBJ1-1, with a weak D call TRBD1 (6 bases). The CDR3 runs 15 residues. Germline-derived CDR1 and CDR2 are MDHEN and SYDVKM. V was pared by 1 base and J by 0 bases, with 9 bases between.

This rearrangement joins TRBV5-1 to TRBJ2-3, with 10 positions matching TRBD1. The CDR3 is 16 residues long. With 4 bases clipped from V and 3 bases from J, the junction kept 8 bases outside the gene matches. CDR1 is SGHRS and CDR2 is YFSETQ in the germline V gene. CDR3 nucleotides: TGCGCCAGCAGCCCGGGACAGGGGATGAGGACAGATACGCAGTATTTT. Its protein is CASSPGQGMRTDTQYF.

CDR3 sequence: CASIPRGTSNTEAFF. In DNA, the CDR3 is TGTGCCAGCATTCCTAGAGGGACATCGAACACTGAAGCTTTCTTT. This chain uses TRBV6-5 with TRBJ1-1; D is possibly TRBD1 (6 bases). V was cut by 7 bases and J by 1 base, with 16 bases left in between. CDR1 is MNHEY, CDR2 SVGAGI, per germline. This CDR3 is 15 amino acids long.

This clone was observed a few times. One end of the junction varies from germline; a read error may be responsible. The V gene is TRBV6-2 or TRBV6-3, the J gene TRBJ2-5; 9 bases are a match to TRBD2. Germline V CDR1 and CDR2: MNHEY, SVGEGT. The CDR3 sequence is 14 residues long. In DNA form, the CDR3 reads TGTGCCAGCCGTTACCGACTAGCGGCAGAGACCCAGTACTTC. Amino acids: CASRYRLAAETQYF.

The V gene is TRBV28, the J gene TRBJ1-1, with D possibly matching TRBD1 (6 bases). V shed 2 bases and J shed 1 base, with 17 bases lying between them. Germline V gene lookup returns CDR1 MDHEN and CDR2 SYDVKM. The CDR3 runs 17 residues. Written as DNA, the CDR3 is TGTGCCAGCAGTTTAGCGCGATCGGCAGGGGCGAACACTGAAGCTTTCTTT. Translation: CASSLARSAGANTEAFF. Full variable domain (missing parts from reference TRBV28 and TRBJ1-1): DVKVTQSSRYLVKRTGEKVFLECVQDMDHENMFWYRQDPGLGLRLIYFSYDVKMKEKGDIPEGYSVSREKKERFSLILESASTNQTSMYLCASSLARSAGANTEAFFGQGTRLTVV.

This clone was picked up a small number of times. The chain joins TRBV7-9 to TRBJ2-5, with 9 nucleotides matching TRBD1. J was trimmed by 4 bases and V by 5 bases; bases with no gene match: 17. Germline CDR1 reads SEHNR; CDR2 reads FQNEAQ (reference sequence). CDR3 length: 18 amino acids. The CDR3 sequence is CASSHRKKMGQGTETQYF. In nucleotides, the CDR3 is TGTGCCAGCAGCCATCGGAAGAAAATGGGACAGGGCACAGAGACCCAGTACTTC.

The J gene is TRBJ2-5, the V gene TRBV11-2; D is possibly TRBD1 (5 bases). Trimming cost V 1 base and J 5 bases, with 14 bases left between them. From germline, CDR1 is SGHAT and CDR2 FQNNGV. This CDR3 contains 15 residues. DNA of the CDR3: TGTGCCAGCAGCTTAGCCCAGGGCCTGTGGGAGACCCAGTACTTC. Translating it yields CASSLAQGLWETQYF.

This clone is a singleton in its sample. The chain couples TRBV19 to TRBJ2-2; D is uncertain. This CDR3 region has 14 residues. In germline, CDR1 is LNHDA, CDR2 SQIVND (reference sequence). Deletions cut 3 bases from V and 2 bases from J, with 7 bases between. The CDR3 here is CASSMYRNTGELFF. For the CDR3, the DNA is TGTGCCAGTAGTATGTACAGAAACACCGGGGAGCTGTTTTTT. Variable domain in full (rest from reference TRBV19 and TRBJ2-2): DGGITQSPKYLFRKEGQNVTLSCEQNLNHDAMYWYRQDPGQGLRLIYYSQIVNDFQKGDIAEGYSVSREKKESFPLTVTSAQKNPTAFYLCASSMYRNTGELFFGEGSRLTVL.

This chain uses TRBV29-1 with TRBJ1-1; D is unclear. Per the germline V gene, CDR1 is SQVTM and CDR2 is ANQGSEA. CDR3 length: 11 amino acids. Trimming removed 8 bases at V and 4 bases at J, with 11 bases between. CDR3 in DNA: TGCAGCTCCTCTGAGGGCACTGAAGCTTTCTTT. It is translated as CSSSEGTEAFF.

The CDR3 here is CASSRQGGNEKLFF. The CDR3 region has the DNA TGTGCCAGCAGTCGACAGGGTGGTAATGAAAAACTGTTTTTT. J is TRBJ1-4 and V is TRBV6-5; the match to TRBD1 covers 7 bases. The CDR3 runs 14 residues. Germline CDR1 and CDR2: MNHEY and SVGAGI. Trimming cost V 5 bases and J 4 bases; bases outside gene matches: 4.

The chain uses TRBV4-2 and TRBJ2-2; 11 bases are shared with TRBD2. CDR3 size: 17 residues. Germline CDR1 reads LGHNA; CDR2 reads YNFKEQ. Losses at the gene ends were 3 bases for V and 5 bases for J; bases not matched to a gene: 8. The DNA of the CDR3 is TGTGCCAGCAGCCAGGATAGCGGGAGGGCCAGGACCGGGGAGCTGTTTTTT. Amino acids: CASSQDSGRARTGELFF.

CDR3 amino acids: CASSLAGTADEKLFF. The CDR3 DNA reads as TGTGCCAGCAGTTTGGCCGGGACAGCGGATGAAAAACTGTTTTTT. V usage is TRBV27 and J usage is TRBJ1-4, with 7 bases identical to TRBD1. The germline V gene encodes CDR1 MNHEY and CDR2 SMNVEV (reference sequence). Unmatched junction bases numbered 7, after V lost 3 bases and J lost 6 bases. This CDR3 has 15 residues.

The chain employs TRBV10-1 and TRBJ1-6, with 9 bases aligning to TRBD1. CDR1 and CDR2 (germline): WNHNN, SYGVQD (reference sequence). The V segment lost 6 bases and the J segment 3 bases; nucleotides outside the gene matches: 12. The CDR3 runs 18 residues. The CDR3, as DNA: TGCGCCAGCAGAGAAGACGGGACAGGGAGGTTCTATAATTCACCCCTCCACTTT. Amino acid sequence: CASREDGTGRFYNSPLHF.